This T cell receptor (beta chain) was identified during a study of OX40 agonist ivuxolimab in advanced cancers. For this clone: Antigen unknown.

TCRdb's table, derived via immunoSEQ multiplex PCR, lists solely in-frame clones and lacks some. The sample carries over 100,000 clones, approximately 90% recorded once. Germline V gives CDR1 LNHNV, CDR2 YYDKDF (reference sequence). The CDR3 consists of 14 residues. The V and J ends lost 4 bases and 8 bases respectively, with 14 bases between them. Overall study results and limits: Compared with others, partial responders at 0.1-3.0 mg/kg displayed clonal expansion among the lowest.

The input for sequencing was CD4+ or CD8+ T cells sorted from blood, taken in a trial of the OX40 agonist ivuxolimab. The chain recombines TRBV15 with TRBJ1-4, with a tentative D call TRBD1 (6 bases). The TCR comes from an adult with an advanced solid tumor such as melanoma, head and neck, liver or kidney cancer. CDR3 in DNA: TGTGCCACCAGCATAGACAGGTTTACCGAAAAACTGTTTTTT. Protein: CATSIDRFTEKLFF.